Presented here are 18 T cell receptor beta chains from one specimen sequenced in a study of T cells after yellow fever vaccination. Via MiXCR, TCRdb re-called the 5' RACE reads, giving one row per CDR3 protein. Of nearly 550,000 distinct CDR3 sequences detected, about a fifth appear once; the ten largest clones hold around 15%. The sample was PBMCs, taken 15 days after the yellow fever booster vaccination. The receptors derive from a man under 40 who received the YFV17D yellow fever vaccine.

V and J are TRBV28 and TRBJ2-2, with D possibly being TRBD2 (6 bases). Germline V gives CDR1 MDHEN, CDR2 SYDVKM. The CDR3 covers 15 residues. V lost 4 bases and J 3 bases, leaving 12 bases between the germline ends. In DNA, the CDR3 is TGTGCCAGCAGTTCGCCCGGGACTTACACCGGGGAGCTGTTTTTT. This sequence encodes CASSSPGTYTGELFF. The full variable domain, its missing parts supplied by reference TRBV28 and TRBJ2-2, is DVKVTQSSRYLVKRTGEKVFLECVQDMDHENMFWYRQDPGLGLRLIYFSYDVKMKEKGDIPEGYSVSREKKERFSLILESASTNQTSMYLCASSSPGTYTGELFFGEGSRLTVL.

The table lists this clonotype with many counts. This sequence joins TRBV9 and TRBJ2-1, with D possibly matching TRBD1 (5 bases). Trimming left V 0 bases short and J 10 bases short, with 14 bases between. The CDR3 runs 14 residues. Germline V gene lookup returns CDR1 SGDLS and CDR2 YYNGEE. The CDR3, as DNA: TGTGCCAGCAGCGTAGGGGGCGATTCGAGAGAGCAGTTCTTC. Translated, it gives CASSVGGDSREQFF.

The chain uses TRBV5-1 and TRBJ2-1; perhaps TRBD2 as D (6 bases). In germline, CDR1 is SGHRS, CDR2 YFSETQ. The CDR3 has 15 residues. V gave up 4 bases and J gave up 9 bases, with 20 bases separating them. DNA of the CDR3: TGCGCCAGCAGCCCTACGACTAGAGGCCAGAGTGAGCAGTTCTTC. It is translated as CASSPTTRGQSEQFF.

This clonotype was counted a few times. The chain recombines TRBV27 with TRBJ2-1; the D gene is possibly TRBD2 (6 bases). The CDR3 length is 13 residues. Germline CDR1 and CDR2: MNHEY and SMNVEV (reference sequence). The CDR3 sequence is CMTRGLGYNEQFF. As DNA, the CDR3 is TGTATGACCCGGGGGTTAGGGTACAATGAGCAGTTCTTC.

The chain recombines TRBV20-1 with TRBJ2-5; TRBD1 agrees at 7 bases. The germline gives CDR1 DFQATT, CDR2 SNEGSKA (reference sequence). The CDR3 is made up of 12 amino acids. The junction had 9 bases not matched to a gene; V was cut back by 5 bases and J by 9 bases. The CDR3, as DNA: TGCAGTGCTTCGGGACAGCCAATGTCCCAGTACTTC. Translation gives CSASGQPMSQYF.

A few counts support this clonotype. CDR3 region: CASSLANRADEKLFF. The CDR3 nucleotides are TGCGCCAGCAGCTTGGCCAACAGGGCGGATGAAAAACTGTTTTTT. The chain is built from TRBV5-1 and TRBJ1-4; maybe TRBD1 (6 bases). The V end was cut by 0 bases, the J end by 6 bases, with 12 bases between. The CDR3 sequence is 15 residues long. Germline assignment: CDR1 SGHRS and CDR2 YFSETQ. The whole variable domain, filled in from reference TRBV5-1 and TRBJ1-4, reads KAGVTQTPRYLIKTRGQQVTLSCSPISGHRSVSWYQQTPGQGLQFLFEYFSETQRNKGNFPGRFSGRQFSNSRSEMNVSTLELGDSALYLCASSLANRADEKLFFGSGTQLSVL.

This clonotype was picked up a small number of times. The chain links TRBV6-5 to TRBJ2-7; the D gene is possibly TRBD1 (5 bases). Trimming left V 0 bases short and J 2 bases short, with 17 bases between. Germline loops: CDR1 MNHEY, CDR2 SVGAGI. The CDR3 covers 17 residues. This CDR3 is CASSYSIGAANAYEQYF. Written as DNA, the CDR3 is TGTGCCAGCAGTTACTCGATTGGGGCGGCCAACGCCTACGAGCAGTACTTC.

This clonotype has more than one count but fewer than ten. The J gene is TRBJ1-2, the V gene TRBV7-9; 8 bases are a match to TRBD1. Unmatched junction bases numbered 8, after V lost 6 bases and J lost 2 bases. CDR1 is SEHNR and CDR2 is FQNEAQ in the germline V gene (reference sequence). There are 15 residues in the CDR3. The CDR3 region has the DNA TGTGCCAGCAGGGACTGGACAGGGCTGAACTATGGCTACACCTTC. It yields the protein CASRDWTGLNYGYTF. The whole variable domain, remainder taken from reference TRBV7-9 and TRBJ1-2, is DTGVSQNPRHKITKRGQNVTFRCDPISEHNRLYWYRQTLGQGPEFLTYFQNEAQLEKSRLLSDRFSAERPKGSFSTLEIQRTEQGDSAMYLCASRDWTGLNYGYTFGSGTRLTVV.

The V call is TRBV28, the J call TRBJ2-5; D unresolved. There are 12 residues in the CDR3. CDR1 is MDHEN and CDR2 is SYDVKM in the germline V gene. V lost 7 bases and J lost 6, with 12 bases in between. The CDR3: CASNTSGKTQYF. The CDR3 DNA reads TGTGCCAGCAACACATCGGGCAAGACCCAGTACTTC.

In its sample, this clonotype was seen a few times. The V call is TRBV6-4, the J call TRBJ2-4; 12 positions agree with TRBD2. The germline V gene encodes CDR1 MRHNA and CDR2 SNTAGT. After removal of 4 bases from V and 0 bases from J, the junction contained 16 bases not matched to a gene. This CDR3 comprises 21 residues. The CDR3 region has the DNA TGTGCCAGCAGTGGACGACTAGCGGGAGTCGAAGGGGTGATAGCCAAAAACATTCAGTACTTC. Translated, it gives CASSGRLAGVEGVIAKNIQYF.

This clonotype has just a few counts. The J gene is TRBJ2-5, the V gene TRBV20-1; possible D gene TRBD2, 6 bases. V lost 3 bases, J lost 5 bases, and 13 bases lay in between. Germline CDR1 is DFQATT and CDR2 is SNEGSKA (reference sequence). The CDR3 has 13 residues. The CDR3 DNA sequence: TGCAGTGCTAGCGGGAGTTTCGCCGAGACCCAGTACTTC. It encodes CSASGSFAETQYF.

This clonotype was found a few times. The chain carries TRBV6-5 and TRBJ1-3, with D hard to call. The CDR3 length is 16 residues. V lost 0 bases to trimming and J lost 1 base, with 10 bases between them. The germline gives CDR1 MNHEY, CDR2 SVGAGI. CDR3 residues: CASSYSLGSSGNTIYF. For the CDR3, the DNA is TGTGCCAGCAGTTACTCGCTCGGCTCATCTGGAAACACCATATATTTT.

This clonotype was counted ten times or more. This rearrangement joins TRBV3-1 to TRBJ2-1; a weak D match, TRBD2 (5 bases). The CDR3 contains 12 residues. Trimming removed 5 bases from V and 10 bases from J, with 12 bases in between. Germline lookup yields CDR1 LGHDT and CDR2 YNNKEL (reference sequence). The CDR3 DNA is TGTGCCAGCAGCACGACTGGAGGCGAGCAGTTCTTC. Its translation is CASSTTGGEQFF.

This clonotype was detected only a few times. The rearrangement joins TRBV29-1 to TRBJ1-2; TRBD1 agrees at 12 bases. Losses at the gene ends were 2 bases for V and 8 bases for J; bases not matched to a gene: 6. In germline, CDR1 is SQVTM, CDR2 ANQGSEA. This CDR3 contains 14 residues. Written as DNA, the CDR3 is TGCAGCGTTGAAACGGGACAGGGGGCGCGCGGCTACACCTTC. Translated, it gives CSVETGQGARGYTF.

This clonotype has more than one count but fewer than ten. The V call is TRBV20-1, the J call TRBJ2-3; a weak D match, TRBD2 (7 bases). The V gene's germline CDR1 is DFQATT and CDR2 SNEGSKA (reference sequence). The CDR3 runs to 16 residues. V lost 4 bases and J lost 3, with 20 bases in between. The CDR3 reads CSAKPPGAGETDTQYF. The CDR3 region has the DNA TGCAGTGCTAAACCACCGGGGGCGGGAGAAACAGATACGCAGTATTTT.

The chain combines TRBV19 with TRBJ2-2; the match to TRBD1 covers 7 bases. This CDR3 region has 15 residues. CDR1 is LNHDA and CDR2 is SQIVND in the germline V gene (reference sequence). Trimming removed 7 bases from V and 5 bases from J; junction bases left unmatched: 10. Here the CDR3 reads CASNRGRRRTGELFF. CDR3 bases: TGTGCCAGTAACAGGGGACGTCGTAGGACCGGGGAGCTGTTTTTT. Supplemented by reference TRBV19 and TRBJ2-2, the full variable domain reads DGGITQSPKYLFRKEGQNVTLSCEQNLNHDAMYWYRQDPGQGLRLIYYSQIVNDFQKGDIAEGYSVSREKKESFPLTVTSAQKNPTAFYLCASNRGRRRTGELFFGEGSRLTVL.

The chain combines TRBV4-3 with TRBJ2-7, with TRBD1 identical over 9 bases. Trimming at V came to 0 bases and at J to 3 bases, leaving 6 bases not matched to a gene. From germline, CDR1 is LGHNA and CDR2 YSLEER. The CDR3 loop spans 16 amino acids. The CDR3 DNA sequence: TGCGCCAGCAGCCAAGATGGGACGACAGGGGGCTACGAGCAGTACTTC. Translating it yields CASSQDGTTGGYEQYF.

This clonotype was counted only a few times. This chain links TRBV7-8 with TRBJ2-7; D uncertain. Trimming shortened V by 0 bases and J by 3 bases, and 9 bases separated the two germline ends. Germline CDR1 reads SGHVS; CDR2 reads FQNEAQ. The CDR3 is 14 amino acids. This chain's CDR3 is CASSLADMIYEQYF. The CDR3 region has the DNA TGTGCCAGCAGCTTAGCGGATATGATCTACGAGCAGTACTTC.